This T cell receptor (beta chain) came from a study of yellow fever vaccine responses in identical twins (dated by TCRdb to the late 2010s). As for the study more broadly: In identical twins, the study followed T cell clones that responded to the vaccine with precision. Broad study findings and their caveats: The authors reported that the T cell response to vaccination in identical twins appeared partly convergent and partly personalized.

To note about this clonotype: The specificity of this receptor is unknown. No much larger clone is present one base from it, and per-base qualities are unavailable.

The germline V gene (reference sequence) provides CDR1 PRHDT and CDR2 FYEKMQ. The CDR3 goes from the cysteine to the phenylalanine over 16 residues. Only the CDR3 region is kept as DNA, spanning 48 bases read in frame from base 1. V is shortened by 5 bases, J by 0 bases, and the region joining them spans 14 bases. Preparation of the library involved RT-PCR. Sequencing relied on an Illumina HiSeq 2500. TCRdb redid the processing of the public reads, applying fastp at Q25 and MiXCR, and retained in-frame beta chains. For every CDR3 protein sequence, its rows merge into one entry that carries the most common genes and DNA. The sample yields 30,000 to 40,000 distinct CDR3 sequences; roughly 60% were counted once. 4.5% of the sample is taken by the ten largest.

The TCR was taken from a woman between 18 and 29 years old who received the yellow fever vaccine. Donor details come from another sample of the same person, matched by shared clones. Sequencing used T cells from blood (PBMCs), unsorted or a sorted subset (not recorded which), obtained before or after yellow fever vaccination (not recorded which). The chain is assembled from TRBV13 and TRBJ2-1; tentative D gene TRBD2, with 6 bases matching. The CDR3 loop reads CASSGGLVNSYNEQFF. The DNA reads TGTGCCAGCAGCGGGGGACTTGTAAACTCCTACAATGAGCAGTTCTTC.